Listed below are T cell receptor beta chains from one sample, sequenced in a study of T-cell reconstitution after alpha-beta-depleted transplantation in children. TCRdb used MiXCR to reprocess the PCR reads, holding one entry per CDR3 protein. The sample lists roughly 180,000 distinct CDR3 sequences, 8.5% to 14% occurring once. Sequenced material: PBMCs, taken before TCRalphabeta/CD19-depleted stem cell transplant. The receptors were sampled from a boy under 10 years old with acute myeloid leukemia, due to receive a stem cell transplant. Each CDR3 is given with its conserved first and last residue. The order of the fields is D gene, J gene, clone size, V gene, CDR3 protein, CDR3 DNA. The D gene is left open where the match is weak. Rows give clone size only sometimes, using once, few, many, or a class for an expanded clone.

>TRBD1|TRBJ1-1|many|TRBV5-1
CASSDPQGQRNTEAFF
TGCGCCAGCAGCGATCCCCAGGGACAGCGGAACACTGAAGCTTTCTTT
>NA|TRBJ1-2|many|TRBV27
CASSSGVATGGYTF
TGTGCCAGCAGTTCGGGGGTCGCAACGGGGGGCTACACCTTC
>NA|TRBJ1-2|many|TRBV28
CASSPTAAGYGYTF
TGTGCCAGCAGTCCGACGGCCGCTGGCTATGGCTACACCTTC
>NA|TRBJ2-4|many|TRBV5-1
CASRMNPEAKNIQYF
TGCGCCAGCAGAATGAACCCCGAAGCCAAAAACATTCAGTACTTC
>NA|TRBJ1-2|many|TRBV20-1
CSALSSANYGYTF
TGCAGTGCTCTATCCAGCGCTAACTATGGCTACACCTTC
>TRBD1|TRBJ2-3|many|TRBV20-1
CSHTILAGGADTQYF
TGCAGCCACACTATCCTAGCAGGGGGCGCAGATACGCAGTATTTT
>NA|TRBJ1-1|many|TRBV7-8
CASSPRNMNTEAFF
TGTGCCAGCAGCCCGCGAAACATGAACACTGAAGCTTTCTTT
>TRBD2|TRBJ2-7|many|TRBV12-3/TRBV12-4
CASTSTSGSYEQYF
TGTGCCAGCACCTCCACTAGCGGGAGCTACGAGCAGTACTTC
>NA|TRBJ2-3|many|TRBV6-1
CASSGGGVTDTQYF
TGTGCCAGCAGTGGAGGGGGGGTCACAGATACGCAGTATTTT
>NA|TRBJ2-7|many|TRBV5-1
CASGGQTSDDEQYF
TGCGCCAGCGGAGGCCAAACCTCGGACGACGAGCAGTACTTC
>NA|TRBJ2-3|many|TRBV2
CASSPTYNTDMQYF
TGTGCCAGCAGTCCGACCTACAACACAGATATGCAGTATTTT
>NA|TRBJ1-1|many|TRBV6-1
CASNGQKNTEAFF
TGTGCCAGCAACGGGCAAAAGAACACTGAAGCTTTCTTT
>NA|TRBJ1-3|many|TRBV10-3
CAISESGGPGNTIYF
TGTGCCATCAGTGAGTCGGGGGGACCTGGAAACACCATATATTTT
>TRBD2|TRBJ2-2|NA|TRBV5-4
CASSLAGGGSGELFF
TGTGCCAGCAGCTTGGCCGGGGGGGGTTCCGGGGAGCTGTTTTTT
>TRBD2|TRBJ2-2|many|TRBV2
CASSDVAGGTGELFF
TGTGCCAGCAGTGATGTTGCGGGGGGCACCGGGGAGCTGTTTTTT
>TRBD1|TRBJ2-5|few|TRBV12-5
CASGWLTRDRGQETQYF
TGTGCTAGTGGTTGGCTCACACGGGACAGGGGCCAAGAGACCCAGTACTTC
>NA|TRBJ1-1|many|TRBV20-1
CSARDPGGTEAFF
TGCAGTGCTAGAGATCCGGGGGGCACTGAAGCTTTCTTT
>NA|TRBJ2-1|many|TRBV7-9
CAPERVHNEQFF
TGTGCCCCCGAGAGGGTCCACAATGAGCAGTTCTTC
>TRBD1|TRBJ2-5|many|TRBV5-1
CASSPGGTGIGETQYF
TGCGCCAGCAGCCCTGGAGGGACAGGGATTGGGGAGACCCAGTACTTC
>NA|TRBJ2-2|NA|TRBV5-1
CASSLFTGELFF
TGCGCCAGCAGCTTGTTTACCGGGGAGCTGTTTTTT
>NA|TRBJ2-1|many|TRBV27
CASSLAAGSYNEQFF
TGTGCCAGCAGTTTAGCGGCGGGCTCCTACAATGAGCAGTTCTTC
>NA|TRBJ1-1|many|TRBV29-1
CSVEEGGLTEAFF
TGCAGCGTTGAAGAAGGGGGGCTCACTGAAGCTTTCTTT
>TRBD2|TRBJ2-7|many|TRBV4-1
CASSQPGLAGYEQYF
TGCGCCAGCAGCCAACCTGGACTAGCGGGTTACGAGCAGTACTTC
>TRBD2|TRBJ2-1|many|TRBV5-6
CASSFLRTSGREQFF
TGTGCCAGCAGCTTTCTCCGGACTAGCGGGAGGGAGCAGTTCTTC
>NA|TRBJ2-2|many|TRBV7-9
CASSFSTLTGELFF
TGTGCCAGCAGTTTTAGCACCCTCACCGGGGAGCTGTTTTTT
>NA|TRBJ1-2|many|TRBV6-5
CASSYSANTNYGYTF
TGTGCCAGCAGTTACTCAGCTAATACTAACTATGGCTACACCTTC
>NA|TRBJ2-3|many|TRBV9
CASSSDPTDTQYF
TGTGCCAGCAGCTCGGACCCTACAGATACGCAGTATTTT
>NA|TRBJ2-2|many|TRBV4-2
CASSPRDSNTGELFF
TGTGCCAGCAGCCCCAGGGACTCCAACACCGGGGAGCTGTTTTTT
>TRBD1|TRBJ1-2|NA|TRBV20-1
CCARENRGQFRYGYTF
TGCTGTGCTAGAGAAAACAGGGGGCAATTCAGATATGGCTACACCTTC
>TRBD2|TRBJ2-1|many|TRBV7-9
CASSLKASGINNEQFF
TGTGCCAGCAGCTTAAAGGCGAGCGGGATAAACAATGAGCAGTTCTTC
>TRBD1|TRBJ1-2|many|TRBV7-8
CASSLVGTGVEDGYTF
TGTGCCAGCAGCTTAGTCGGGACAGGGGTTGAGGATGGCTACACCTTC
>NA|TRBJ1-1|many|TRBV5-1
CASSSPGIEAFF
TGCGCCAGCAGCTCACCAGGGATTGAAGCTTTCTTT
>TRBD1|TRBJ1-2|many|TRBV5-6
CASSETGDYGYTF
TGTGCCAGCAGCGAGACAGGGGACTATGGCTACACCTTC
>NA|TRBJ2-1|many|TRBV20-1
CSSQPGVGYYEQFF
TGCAGTAGCCAGCCCGGGGTTGGCTATTATGAGCAGTTCTTC
>TRBD1|TRBJ1-6|many|TRBV5-6
CASSGDRALSLHF
TGTGCCAGCAGCGGCGACAGGGCCCTAAGTCTCCACTTT
>NA|TRBJ1-1|many|TRBV13
CASDMNTEAFF
TGTGCCAGCGACATGAACACTGAAGCTTTCTTT
>TRBD1|TRBJ2-1|many|TRBV15
CATSRRTGGNEQFF
TGTGCCACCAGCAGGAGGACAGGGGGCAATGAGCAGTTCTTC
>TRBD1|TRBJ1-1|many|TRBV7-2
CASSFYRGGLTEAFF
TGTGCCAGCAGCTTCTACAGGGGGGGTTTGACTGAAGCTTTCTTT
>NA|TRBJ2-1|many|TRBV3-1
CASSQKDRYNEQFF
TGTGCCAGCAGCCAAAAGGACAGATACAATGAGCAGTTCTTC
>NA|TRBJ1-2|many|TRBV20-1
CSARGNDYGYTF
TGCAGTGCTAGGGGAAACGACTATGGCTACACCTTC
>NA|TRBJ1-1|many|TRBV6-5
CASSYSVDLRTEAFF
TGTGCCAGCAGTTACTCTGTTGATTTGCGGACTGAAGCTTTCTTT
>NA|TRBJ1-5|many|TRBV5-5
CASTRTNSNQPQHF
TGTGCCAGCACCAGGACAAATAGCAATCAGCCCCAGCATTTT
>NA|TRBJ2-1|many|TRBV29-1
CSVVRDSYNEQFF
TGCAGCGTTGTCCGAGACTCCTACAATGAGCAGTTCTTC
>NA|TRBJ1-1|many|TRBV7-2
CASSIRDPGDTEAFF
TGTGCCAGCAGCATCCGGGACCCAGGGGACACTGAAGCTTTCTTT
>NA|TRBJ1-6|many|TRBV29-1
CSVSEINSPLHF
TGCAGCGTCTCAGAGATAAATTCACCCCTCCACTTT